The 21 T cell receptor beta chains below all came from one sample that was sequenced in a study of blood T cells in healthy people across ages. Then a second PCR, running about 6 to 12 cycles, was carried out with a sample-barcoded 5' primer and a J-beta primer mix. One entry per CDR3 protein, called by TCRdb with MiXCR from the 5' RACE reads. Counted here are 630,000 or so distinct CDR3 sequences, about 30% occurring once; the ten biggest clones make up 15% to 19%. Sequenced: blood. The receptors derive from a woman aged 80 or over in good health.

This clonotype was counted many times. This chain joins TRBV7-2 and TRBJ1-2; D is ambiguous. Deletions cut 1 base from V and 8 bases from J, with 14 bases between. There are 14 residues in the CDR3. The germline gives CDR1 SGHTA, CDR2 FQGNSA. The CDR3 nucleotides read TGTGCCAGCAGCTTAGAGGCGGATGGGATAGGCTACACCTTC. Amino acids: CASSLEADGIGYTF.

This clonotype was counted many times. The CDR3 region has the DNA TGTGCCAGCTTACAGGGGAGTTGGACCTACGAGCAGTACTTC. It yields the protein CASLQGSWTYEQYF. The gene calls are TRBV2 and TRBJ2-7; 7 bases map to TRBD1. Trimming removed 8 bases from V and 2 bases from J; junction bases left unmatched: 9. Germline V gene lookup returns CDR1 SNHLY and CDR2 FYNNEI. CDR3 length: 14 amino acids.

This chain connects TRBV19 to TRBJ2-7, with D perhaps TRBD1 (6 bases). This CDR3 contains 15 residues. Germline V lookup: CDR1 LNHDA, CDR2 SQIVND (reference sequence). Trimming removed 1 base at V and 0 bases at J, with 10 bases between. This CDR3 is CASSIAQDSSYEQYF. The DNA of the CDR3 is TGTGCCAGTAGTATAGCCCAGGACAGCTCCTACGAGCAGTACTTC.

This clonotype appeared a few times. The CDR3 nucleotides are TGCAGTGCTAGAGCCGGGACTAGCGGGGGGGAGAATACGCAGTATTTT. This codes for CSARAGTSGGENTQYF. V usage is TRBV20-1 and J usage is TRBJ2-3; 16 nucleotides align to TRBD2. Germline V gene lookup returns CDR1 DFQATT and CDR2 SNEGSKA (reference sequence). V dropped 1 base and J dropped 7; count of bases not matched to a gene: 5. CDR3 size: 16 residues.

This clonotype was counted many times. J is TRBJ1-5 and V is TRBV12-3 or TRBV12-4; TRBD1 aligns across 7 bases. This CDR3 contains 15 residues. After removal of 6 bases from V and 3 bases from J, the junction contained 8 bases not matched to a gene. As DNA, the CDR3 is TGTGCCAGCAGCCTCAAGAGGGGGCCCAATCAGCCCCAGCATTTT. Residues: CASSLKRGPNQPQHF.

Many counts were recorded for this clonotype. Here the CDR3 reads CASSVTFAPGLAGDRYQETQYF. DNA of the CDR3: TGTGCCAGCAGTGTGACCTTTGCGCCGGGACTAGCGGGGGACCGATACCAAGAGACCCAGTACTTC. The rearrangement uses TRBV2 and TRBJ2-5, with 14 bases lining up with TRBD2. Germline values: CDR1 SNHLY, CDR2 FYNNEI. There are 22 residues in the CDR3. J was trimmed by 0 bases and V by 4 bases; bases with no gene match: 19.

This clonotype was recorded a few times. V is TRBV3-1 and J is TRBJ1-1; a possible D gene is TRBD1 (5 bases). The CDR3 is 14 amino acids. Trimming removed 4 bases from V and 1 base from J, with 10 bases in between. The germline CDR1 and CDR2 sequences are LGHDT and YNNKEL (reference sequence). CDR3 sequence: CASSLLTGNTEAFF. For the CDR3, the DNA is TGTGCCAGCAGCCTCCTTACAGGGAACACTGAAGCTTTCTTT.

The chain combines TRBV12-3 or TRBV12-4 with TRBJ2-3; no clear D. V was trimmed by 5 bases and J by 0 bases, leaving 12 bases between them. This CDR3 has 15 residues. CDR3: CASSITRVSTDTQYF. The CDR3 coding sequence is TGTGCCAGCAGTATTACAAGGGTGAGCACAGATACGCAGTATTTT.

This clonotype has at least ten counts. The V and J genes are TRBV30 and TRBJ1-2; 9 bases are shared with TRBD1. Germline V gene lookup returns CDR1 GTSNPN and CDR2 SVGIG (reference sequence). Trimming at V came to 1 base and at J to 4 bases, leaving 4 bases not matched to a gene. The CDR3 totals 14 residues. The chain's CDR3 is CAWSAPGQGYGYTF. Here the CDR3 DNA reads TGTGCCTGGAGTGCCCCGGGACAGGGCTATGGCTACACCTTC. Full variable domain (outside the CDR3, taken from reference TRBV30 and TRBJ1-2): SQTIHQWPATLVQPVGSPLSLECTVEGTSNPNLYWYRQAAGRGLQLLFYSVGIGQISSEVPQNLSASRPQDRQFILSSKKLLLSDSGFYLCAWSAPGQGYGYTFGSGTRLTVV.

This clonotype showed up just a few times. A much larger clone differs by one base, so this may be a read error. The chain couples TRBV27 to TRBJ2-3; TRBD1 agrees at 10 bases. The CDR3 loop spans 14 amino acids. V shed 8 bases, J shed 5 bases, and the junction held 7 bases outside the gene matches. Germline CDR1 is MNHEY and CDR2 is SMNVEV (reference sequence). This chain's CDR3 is CASGRQGAIDTQYF. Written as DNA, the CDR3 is TGTGCCAGCGGACGACAGGGGGCAATAGATACGCAGTATTTT.

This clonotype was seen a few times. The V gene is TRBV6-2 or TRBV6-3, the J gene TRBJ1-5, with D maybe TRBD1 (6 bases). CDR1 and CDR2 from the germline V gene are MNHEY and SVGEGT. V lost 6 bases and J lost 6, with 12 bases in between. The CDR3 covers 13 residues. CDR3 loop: CASREQGGQPQHF. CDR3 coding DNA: TGTGCCAGCAGGGAACAGGGCGGTCAGCCCCAGCATTTT.

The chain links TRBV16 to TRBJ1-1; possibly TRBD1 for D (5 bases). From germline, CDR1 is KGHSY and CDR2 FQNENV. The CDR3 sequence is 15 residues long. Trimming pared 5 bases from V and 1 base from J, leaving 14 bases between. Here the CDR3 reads CASSDWGDANTEAFF. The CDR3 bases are TGTGCCAGCAGCGACTGGGGGGATGCGAACACTGAAGCTTTCTTT.

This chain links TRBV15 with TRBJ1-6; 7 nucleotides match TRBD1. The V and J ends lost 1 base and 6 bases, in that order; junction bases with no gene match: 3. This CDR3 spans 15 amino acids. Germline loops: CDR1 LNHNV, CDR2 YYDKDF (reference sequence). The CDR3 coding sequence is TGTGCCACCAGCAGAGGACAGGGCTCTAATTCACCCCTCCACTTT. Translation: CATSRGQGSNSPLHF. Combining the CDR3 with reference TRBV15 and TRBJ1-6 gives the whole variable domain DAMVIQNPRYQVTQFGKPVTLSCSQTLNHNVMYWYQQKSSQAPKLLFHYYDKDFNNEADTPDNFQSRRPNTSFCFLDIRSPGLGDTAMYLCATSRGQGSNSPLHFGNGTRLTVT.

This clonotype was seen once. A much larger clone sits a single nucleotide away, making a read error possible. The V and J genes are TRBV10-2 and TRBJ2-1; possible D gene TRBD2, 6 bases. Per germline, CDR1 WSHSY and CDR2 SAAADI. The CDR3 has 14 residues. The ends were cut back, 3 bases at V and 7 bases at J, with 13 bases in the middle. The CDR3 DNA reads TGCGCCAGCAGTGACGGGGGACCAGGGAATGAGCAGTTCTTC. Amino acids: CASSDGGPGNEQFF.

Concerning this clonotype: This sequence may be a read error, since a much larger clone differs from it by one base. The CDR3 DNA sequence: TGTGCCAGCAGCCGTAGCGGGGGGGCCTACAATGAGCAGTACTTC. It specifies CASSRSGGAYNEQYF. The chain uses TRBV3-1 and TRBJ2-7; 11 nucleotides agree with TRBD2. The CDR3 sequence is 15 residues long. Losses at the gene ends were 4 bases for V and 7 bases for J; bases not matched to a gene: 9. Germline loops: CDR1 LGHDT, CDR2 YNNKEL (reference sequence).

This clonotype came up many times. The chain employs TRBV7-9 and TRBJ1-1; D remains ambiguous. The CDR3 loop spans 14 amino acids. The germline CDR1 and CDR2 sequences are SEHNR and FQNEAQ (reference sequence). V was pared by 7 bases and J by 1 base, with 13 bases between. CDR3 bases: TGTGCCAGCACCCCCGGAGCGGGGAACACTGAAGCTTTCTTT. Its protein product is CASTPGAGNTEAFF. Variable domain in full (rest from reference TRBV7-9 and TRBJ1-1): DTGVSQNPRHKITKRGQNVTFRCDPISEHNRLYWYRQTLGQGPEFLTYFQNEAQLEKSRLLSDRFSAERPKGSFSTLEIQRTEQGDSAMYLCASTPGAGNTEAFFGQGTRLTVV.

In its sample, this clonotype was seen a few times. The DNA for the CDR3 is TGTGCCAGCAGTTTAGCTCGACAGCCCCAGCATTTT. It codes for CASSLARQPQHF. This chain uses TRBV12-3 or TRBV12-4 with TRBJ1-5; D is undetermined. Deletions cut 0 bases from V and 7 bases from J, with 4 bases between. This CDR3 is 12 amino acids long.

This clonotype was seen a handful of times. The CDR3 protein is CANGAGPSQPQHF. DNA of the CDR3: TGTGCCAACGGGGCCGGGCCGAGCCAGCCCCAGCATTTT. The V gene is TRBV6-6, the J gene TRBJ1-5; the D gene is possibly TRBD1 (5 bases). The V and J ends lost 10 bases and 7 bases respectively, with 17 bases between them. The CDR3 spans 13 residues. Germline values: CDR1 MNHNY, CDR2 SVGAGI (reference sequence).

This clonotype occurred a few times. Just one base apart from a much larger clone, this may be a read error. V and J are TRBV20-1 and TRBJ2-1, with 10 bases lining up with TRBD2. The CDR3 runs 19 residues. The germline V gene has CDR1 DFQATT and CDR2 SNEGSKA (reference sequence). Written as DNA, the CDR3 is TGCGGTGCTAGAGATCGGGGGTCAAGCGGGGGGGCCTTCTACAATGAGCAGTTCTTC. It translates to CGARDRGSSGGAFYNEQFF.

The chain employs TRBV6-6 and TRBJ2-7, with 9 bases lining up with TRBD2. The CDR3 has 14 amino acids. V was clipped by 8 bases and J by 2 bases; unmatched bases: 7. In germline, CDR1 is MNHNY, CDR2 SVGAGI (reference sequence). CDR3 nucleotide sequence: TGTGCCAGCCACCCCAGCGGGGGGCCCTACGAGCAGTACTTC. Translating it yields CASHPSGGPYEQYF.

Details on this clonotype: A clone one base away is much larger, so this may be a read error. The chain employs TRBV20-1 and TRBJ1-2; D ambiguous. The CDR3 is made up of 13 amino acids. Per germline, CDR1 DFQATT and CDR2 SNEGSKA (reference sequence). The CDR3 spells CSALAMGGYGHTF. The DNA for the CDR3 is TGCAGTGCCTTGGCTATGGGTGGCTATGGCCACACCTTC.